This T cell receptor beta chain emerged from a study of CD8 T cells in ankylosing spondylitis. This clonotype was detected ten times or more. Quantitative molecular-barcoded 5'-RACE generated the TCR beta libraries. TCRdb re-derived calls from the 5' RACE reads in MiXCR, one entry per CDR3 protein. This sample yields 300,000 to 350,000 distinct CDR3 sequences, of which roughly 12% are seen a single time; roughly 9% belongs to the top ten. The sequence derives from a female donor with ankylosing spondylitis or in good health (not recorded which). Sequencing input: blood, either unsorted or a sorted T cell fraction (not recorded which).

In DNA, the CDR3 is TGTGCCAGCAGTGACGGACAGGGAAACATGAACACTGAAGCTTTCTTT. As protein: CASSDGQGNMNTEAFF. The rearrangement uses TRBV6-1 and TRBJ1-1; 8 nucleotides agree with TRBD1. The V and J ends lost 3 bases and 0 bases, in that order; junction bases with no gene match: 6. CDR1 is MNHNS and CDR2 is SASEGT in the germline V gene. CDR3 length equals 16 residues.